This TCR beta chain was observed in a study of blood T cells in healthy people across ages. Points from the study as a whole: Conclusively comparing naive with antigen-experienced cells was impossible with unsorted PBMCs.

The authors ran a second PCR of about 7 to 12 cycles using a sample-barcoded 5' primer and a J-beta primer mix. A single record per CDR3 protein comes from TCRdb applying MiXCR to the 5' RACE reads. This repertoire shows 750,000 to 850,000 distinct CDR3 sequences, around 25% found once; its top ten account for under 4%. V was trimmed by 3 bases and J by 2 bases, leaving 13 bases between them. The CDR3 contains 15 residues. CDR1 and CDR2 (germline): MDHEN, SYDVKM. With respect to this clonotype: The antigen is not known.

This sample was shared with a second study, whose subject was T cells of mothers and their children. That study adds: A few healthy Caucasian mothers and their six children were the donors. Within related and unrelated pairs, thymic selection shapes TCR recombination output in a similar way.

This chain links TRBV28 with TRBJ2-5, with D unresolved. The origin of this receptor is a boy between 10 and 17 years old in good health. Source material: blood. In DNA, the CDR3 is TGTGCCAGCAGTTTCGGGCAGCCGATACAAGAGACCCAGTACTTC. Protein sequence: CASSFGQPIQETQYF.